Presented here are 6 T cell receptor beta chains from one specimen sequenced in a study of cytomegalovirus exposure and HLA in healthy donors. The PCR had 60 Vbeta and 13 Jbeta primers. The data were produced by immunoSEQ multiplex PCR, yet TCRdb's version contains in-frame clones alone and is incomplete. This sample yields 150,000 to 200,000 clones, of which around 80% are seen a single time; 7.7% belongs to the top ten. Sequencing input: PBMCs. The source of these receptors is a woman aged 40 to 49 in good health and CMV-seropositive.

The chain is built from TRBV6-1 and TRBJ1-1; tentatively, D is TRBD1 (5 bases). Germline V gene sequence: CDR1 MNHNS, CDR2 SASEGT. The CDR3 has 13 amino acids. The V and J ends lost 9 bases and 1 base respectively, with 12 bases between them. The CDR3 spells CASFRTPNTEAFF. The CDR3 DNA is TGTGCCAGTTTTCGGACACCGAACACTGAAGCTTTCTTT.

The V and J genes are TRBV9 and TRBJ2-2; possibly TRBD1 for D (6 bases). Germline lookup yields CDR1 SGDLS and CDR2 YYNGEE. The CDR3 sequence is 17 residues long. The germline V and J ends were trimmed by 4 bases and 1 base, with 17 bases remaining between them. This chain's CDR3 is CASSSMGAFQNTGELFF. Here the CDR3 DNA reads TGTGCCAGCAGCTCCATGGGGGCGTTTCAGAACACCGGGGAGCTGTTTTTT.

The chain has TRBV7-2 and TRBJ2-7, with TRBD2 matching over 11 bases. Germline loops: CDR1 SGHTA, CDR2 FQGNSA. The ends lost 2 bases at V and 2 bases at J; junction bases unmatched: 2. The CDR3 spans 15 residues. The CDR3 is CASSLQLAGAYEQYF. CDR3 in DNA: TGTGCCAGCAGCTTACAACTAGCGGGAGCCTACGAGCAGTACTTC.

The chain couples TRBV7-2 to TRBJ2-7, with a weak D call TRBD2 (6 bases). This CDR3 has 13 residues. V was trimmed by 3 bases and J by 4 bases, leaving 10 bases between them. The germline CDR1 and CDR2 sequences are SGHTA and FQGNSA. CDR3 protein: CASSLAGPYEQYF. Written as DNA, the CDR3 is TGTGCCAGCAGCTTGGCGGGACCATACGAGCAGTACTTC.

CDR3 amino acids: CASSLDSNSGNTIYF. As DNA, the CDR3 is TGTGCCAGCAGCCTGGACTCTAACTCTGGAAACACCATATATTTT. The V call is TRBV5-4, the J call TRBJ1-3; the D is unclear. Trimming pared 4 bases from V and 0 bases from J, leaving 11 bases between. Germline CDR1 and CDR2: SGHNT and YYREEE (reference sequence). The length of the CDR3 is 15 residues.

V is TRBV28 and J is TRBJ2-7; 9 nucleotides match TRBD1. The CDR3 runs 16 residues. The germline gives CDR1 MDHEN, CDR2 SYDVKM. V shed 5 bases, J shed 6 bases, and the junction held 14 bases outside the gene matches. The CDR3 nucleotides are TGTGCCAGCAGTCCCAATACCTGGGACAGGGAGGGCGAGCAGTACTTC. As protein: CASSPNTWDREGEQYF. The full variable domain, in which reference TRBV28 and TRBJ2-7 provide the parts outside the CDR3, is DVKVTQSSRYLVKRTGEKVFLECVQDMDHENMFWYRQDPGLGLRLIYFSYDVKMKEKGDIPEGYSVSREKKERFSLILESASTNQTSMYLCASSPNTWDREGEQYFGPGTRLTVT.